Following are 5 T cell receptor beta chains from one sample sequenced in a study of neurological immune-mediated disorders. Time point denoted: longitudinal time-point 1 (baseline). TCRdb called the 5' RACE reads again in MiXCR, with one record for every CDR3 protein. The table lists some 77,000 distinct CDR3 sequences, roughly an eighth of them singletons. The sequencing sample was made of PBMCs. All receptors come from a female donor with HTLV-1-associated myelopathy (HAM/TSP).

This clonotype has only a few counts. The chain carries TRBV20-1 and TRBJ1-2; TRBD1 matches 11 bases. The CDR3 length is 16 residues. After removal of 6 bases from V and 4 bases from J, the junction contained 13 bases not matched to a gene. Germline V CDR1 and CDR2: DFQATT, SNEGSKA (reference sequence). The CDR3 reads CSAKSSGTGGIYGYTF. Written as DNA, the CDR3 is TGCAGTGCCAAATCATCCGGGACAGGGGGTATCTATGGCTACACCTTC.

This clonotype was detected many times. The J gene is TRBJ2-7, the V gene TRBV9; D unclear. This CDR3 comprises 13 residues. Germline-derived CDR1 and CDR2 are SGDLS and YYNGEE. Trimming removed 0 bases at V and 1 base at J, with 5 bases between. The CDR3 region has the DNA TGTGCCAGCAGCGTAGACACTTCCTACGAGCAGTACTTC. This codes for CASSVDTSYEQYF.

This clonotype was found many times. The chain recombines TRBV20-1 with TRBJ2-2, with no clear D. The CDR3 is made up of 13 amino acids. Trimming stripped 6 bases from V and 0 bases from J, with 8 bases between. Germline V gene sequence: CDR1 DFQATT, CDR2 SNEGSKA (reference sequence). The CDR3 DNA reads TGCAGTGCGTACGGGTCGAACACCGGGGAGCTGTTTTTT. It specifies CSAYGSNTGELFF.

The sample holds many counts of this clonotype. The chain recombines TRBV4-1 with TRBJ2-3, with 8 bases lining up with TRBD2. CDR1 and CDR2 from the germline V gene are MGHRA and YSYEKL. This CDR3 spans 17 amino acids. The V segment lost 1 base and the J segment 1 base; nucleotides outside the gene matches: 7. Here the CDR3 reads CASSQGGAAGGTDTQYF. The CDR3 coding sequence is TGCGCCAGCAGCCAAGGAGGAGCAGCGGGGGGCACAGATACGCAGTATTTT.

This clonotype was observed a handful of times. V usage is TRBV5-1 and J usage is TRBJ1-2; possibly TRBD1 for D (6 bases). Trimming took 4 bases from V and 4 from J, leaving 11 bases between them. This CDR3 spans 13 amino acids. CDR1 and CDR2 from the germline V gene are SGHRS and YFSETQ. The CDR3: CASSDRSSYGYTF. DNA of the CDR3: TGCGCCAGCAGCGACAGGTCCTCCTATGGCTACACCTTC.